What follows is one T cell receptor beta chain and its context. This record belongs to a study of blood T cell repertoires in COVID-19. The CDR3 covers 13 residues. CDR1 is SGDLS, CDR2 YYNGEE, per germline. V shed 2 bases and J shed 5 bases, with 7 bases lying between them. Repertoires were generated with immunoSEQ multiplex PCR, while TCRdb's copy carries only in-frame clones and drops some. Among about 30,000 clones listed, about 88% were seen once. The TCR comes from a human donor in a cohort sampled during active COVID-19. The source material was peripheral blood. The chain has TRBV9 and TRBJ2-2; D is unclear. The CDR3 bases are TGTGCCAGCAGCGTCCGGTGGACCGGGGAGCTGTTTTTT. This sequence encodes CASSVRWTGELFF.